One and the same sample provided the 2 T cell receptor beta chains below, sequenced in a study of regulatory T cells in long-lasting Graves disease. Regarding time point: persistent/refractory GD, antithyroid drugs over 5 years with positive TRAb. RNA from PBMCs was the source of the TCR library. Construction of TCR beta libraries relied on iRepertoire HTBI primers and on Arm-PCR targeting CDR3 regions. Using its own MiXCR run on the multiplex PCR reads, TCRdb lists one record per CDR3 protein. The profile shows about 290,000 distinct CDR3 sequences, 20% to 25% of them singletons. Here the sequenced sample was peripheral blood mononuclear cells (PBMCs), taken when the disease was refractory, from a patient treated with antithyroid drugs. The receptors shown here come from a female donor with Graves disease.

This clonotype has at least ten counts. The genes are TRBV28 and TRBJ1-5, with D maybe TRBD1 (6 bases). The CDR3 spans 12 residues. The germline CDR1 and CDR2 sequences are MDHEN and SYDVKM. Trimming removed 8 bases from V and 4 bases from J, with 9 bases in between. The CDR3 sequence is CASRGANQPQHF. CDR3 coding DNA: TGTGCCAGCCGGGGGGCGAATCAGCCCCAGCATTTT.

This clonotype was observed many times. The genes are TRBV19 and TRBJ1-1; 11 nucleotides align to TRBD1. V lost 7 bases and J lost 4; bases outside the gene matches: 5. Germline CDR1 is LNHDA and CDR2 is SQIVND (reference sequence). The CDR3 covers 14 residues. The CDR3 DNA reads TGTGCCAGTAAAAGGACAGGGGGCGTCACTGAAGCTTTCTTT. It specifies CASKRTGGVTEAFF.